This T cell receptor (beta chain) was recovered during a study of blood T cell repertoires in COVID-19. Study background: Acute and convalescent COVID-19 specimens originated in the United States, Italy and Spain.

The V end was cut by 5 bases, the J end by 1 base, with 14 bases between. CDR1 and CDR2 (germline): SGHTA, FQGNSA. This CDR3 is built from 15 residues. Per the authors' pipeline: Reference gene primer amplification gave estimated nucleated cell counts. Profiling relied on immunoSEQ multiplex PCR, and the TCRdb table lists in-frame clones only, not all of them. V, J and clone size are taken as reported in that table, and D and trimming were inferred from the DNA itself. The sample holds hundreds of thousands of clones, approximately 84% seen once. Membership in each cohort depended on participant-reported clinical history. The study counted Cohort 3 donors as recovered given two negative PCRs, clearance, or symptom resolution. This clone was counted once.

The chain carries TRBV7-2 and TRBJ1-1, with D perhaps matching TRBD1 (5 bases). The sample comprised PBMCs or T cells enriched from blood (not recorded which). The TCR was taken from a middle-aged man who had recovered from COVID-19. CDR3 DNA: TGTGCCAGCAGCCACAAGCCTCAGGGGAACACTGAAGCTTTCTTT. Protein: CASSHKPQGNTEAFF.